This T cell receptor beta chain was captured by sequencing in a study of T cells in localized non-small cell lung cancer. General study points: Without multi-region sequencing, intratumor heterogeneity could not be excluded. Exceeding tumor, uninvolved adjacent lung had the highest T cell clonality. Among the top 100 tumor clones, a median approximately 55 appeared in adjacent lung.

CDR1 is SGHRS and CDR2 is YFSETQ in the germline V gene. Trimming removed 4 bases at V and 8 bases at J, with 13 bases between. The CDR3 length is 14 residues. Regarding this clone: Its antigen is undetermined.

The assay was immunoSEQ multiplex PCR, and TCRdb's table has in-frame clones only and misses some. The data show around 5,700 clones, 35% seen once. The TCR sequence derives from a male donor aged 60 or over with stage I squamous cell lung carcinoma. V usage is TRBV5-1 and J usage is TRBJ1-6; TRBD1 is a possible D gene (5 bases). Material: lung tumor tissue, obtained before any cancer treatment. CDR3 DNA: TGCGCCAGCAGCCCGGGACGGATAGATTCACCCCTCCACTTT. As protein: CASSPGRIDSPLHF.